Presented here are 6 T cell receptor beta chains from one specimen sequenced in a study of regulatory T cells in long-lasting Graves disease. For TCR beta, libraries came from iRepertoire HTBI primers and Arm-PCR of CDR3 regions. TCRdb re-called the multiplex PCR reads through MiXCR, storing one row per CDR3 protein. Found here are about 330,000 distinct CDR3 sequences, about 17% of them singletons; the top ten hold just over 20%. Regarding time point: newly diagnosed GD, antithyroid drugs for less than 3 months. The authors made the TCR library using RNA they extracted from PBMCs. This sample also appeared in a second study, on T cells in Graves' hyperthyroidism and ophthalmopathy.

The material was peripheral blood mononuclear cells (PBMCs), obtained at new diagnosis, from a patient treated with antithyroid drugs. The receptors were gathered from a woman aged 18-29 years with Graves disease.

This clonotype was detected many times. The chain uses TRBV24-1 and TRBJ2-7, with TRBD1 matching 7 bases. The CDR3 contains 11 residues. The germline CDR1 and CDR2 sequences are KGHDR and SFDVKD. Trimming at V came to 7 bases and at J to 12 bases, leaving 8 bases not matched to a gene. The CDR3 sequence is CATSWTGQMYF. The CDR3 nucleotides are TGTGCCACCAGCTGGACAGGCCAGATGTACTTC.

A single count supports this clonotype. Being one base from a much bigger clone, this may be a read error. This sequence joins TRBV6-1 and TRBJ1-2, with a tentative D call TRBD1 (5 bases). The V and J ends lost 7 bases and 6 bases respectively, with 12 bases between them. Germline CDR1 and CDR2: MNHNS and SASEGT. This CDR3 comprises 12 residues. The CDR3 protein is CASTQDSHGYTF. The CDR3 DNA sequence: TGTGCCAGCACCCAAGACAGCCATGGCTACACCTTC.

J is TRBJ2-3 and V is TRBV7-6; TRBD2 matches 8 bases. Germline CDR1 is SGHVS and CDR2 is FNYEAQ. CDR3 length: 16 residues. V was pared by 5 bases and J by 0 bases, with 7 bases of the junction left unmatched. The CDR3 DNA follows: TGTGCCAGCAGCCGCGGGATAGCGGGAAGCACAGATACGCAGTATTTT. Its protein is CASSRGIAGSTDTQYF.

This clonotype was seen a few times. The V call is TRBV20-1, the J call TRBJ2-5, with 7 bases matching TRBD2. Germline CDR1 and CDR2: DFQATT and SNEGSKA (reference sequence). There are 12 residues in the CDR3. V was clipped by 5 bases and J by 3 bases; unmatched bases: 3. CDR3 in DNA: TGCAGTGCTGGACTAGGGAAAGAGACCCAGTACTTC. Translated: CSAGLGKETQYF.

Ten or more counts support this clonotype. The V and J genes are TRBV2 and TRBJ2-2; TRBD1 agrees at 10 bases. V gave up 6 bases and J gave up 9 bases; unmatched junction bases: 1. Germline V gene data show CDR1 as SNHLY and CDR2 as FYNNEI. This CDR3 contains 12 residues. The CDR3: CASRTGGWELFF. The CDR3, as DNA: TGTGCCAGCAGGACAGGGGGCTGGGAGCTGTTTTTT.

The V and J genes are TRBV6-4 and TRBJ2-3, with 14 positions matching TRBD2. Per germline, CDR1 MRHNA and CDR2 SNTAGT. The CDR3 sequence is 16 residues long. Trimming removed 3 bases from V and 4 bases from J; junction bases left unmatched: 3. The CDR3 nucleotides are TGTGCCAGCAGTGAAGGGACTAGCGGGGGCCCAGATACGCAGTATTTT. This sequence encodes CASSEGTSGGPDTQYF.